The 29 T cell receptor beta chains below were found in one sample sequenced in a study of regulatory T cells in long-lasting Graves disease. Construction of TCR beta libraries relied on iRepertoire HTBI primers and on Arm-PCR targeting CDR3 regions. Each CDR3 protein gets one entry after TCRdb re-called the multiplex PCR reads with MiXCR. The table shows over 400,000 distinct CDR3 sequences, with around 13% occurring only once. Time point noted: newly diagnosed GD, antithyroid drugs for less than 3 months. Generation of the TCR library employed RNA extracted from PBMCs. The same data also went into a second study, on T cells in Graves' hyperthyroidism and ophthalmopathy.

This specimen was peripheral blood mononuclear cells (PBMCs), taken at new diagnosis, from a patient treated with antithyroid drugs. These receptors all stem from a woman aged 50 to 60 with Graves disease.

Concerning this clonotype itself: One end of the junction does not line up with germline, which may come from a read error. This rearrangement joins TRBV5-1 to TRBJ2-3; tentatively, D is TRBD2 (6 bases). This CDR3 comprises 15 residues. The germline V gene has CDR1 SGHRS and CDR2 YFSETQ. The CDR3 nucleotides read TGTGCCAGCAGTTCACGGAGGGCCAGCACAGATACGCAGTATTTT. Its protein is CASSSRRASTDTQYF.

This clonotype was detected many times. The V and J genes are TRBV2 and TRBJ1-1, with 9 nucleotides matching TRBD1. The CDR3 runs 14 residues. Germline V CDR1 and CDR2: SNHLY, FYNNEI. The trim removed 8 bases at V and 5 bases at J, leaving 9 bases unmatched. The CDR3 DNA follows: TGTGCCAGCCTCGACGACAGGGGGAGGACTGAAGCTTTCTTT. Its protein is CASLDDRGRTEAFF.

The count of this clonotype is one. Its ends do not fully match the called genes, so a read error is possible. The J gene is TRBJ1-4, the V gene TRBV6-5; D not certain. Germline V lookup: CDR1 MNHEY, CDR2 SVGAGI. This CDR3 is 15 amino acids long. CDR3 residues: CASSYRASYDEKQFF. In nucleotides, the CDR3 is TGTGCCAGCAGTTACCGCGCCTCCTACGACGAAAAACAGTTTTTT.

Regarding this clonotype: This may arise from a read error, as a much more abundant clone is one base away. The rearrangement joins TRBV6-2 or TRBV6-3 to TRBJ2-7, with 9 bases fitting TRBD2. After removal of 2 bases from V and 4 bases from J, the junction contained 3 bases not matched to a gene. The length of the CDR3 is 14 residues. Looked up from germline, CDR1 is MNHEY and CDR2 is SVGEGT. The CDR3 is CASSYGTSLYEQYF. The CDR3, as DNA: TGTGCCAGCAGTTACGGGACTAGCCTTTACGAGCAGTACTTC.

At least ten counts were recorded for this clonotype. The V call is TRBV11-2, the J call TRBJ2-1; D ambiguous. The V and J ends lost 2 bases and 4 bases respectively, with 12 bases between them. Per the germline V gene, CDR1 is SGHAT and CDR2 is FQNNGV. This CDR3 spans 15 amino acids. The CDR3 spells CASSLRVGGYNEQFF. Written as DNA, the CDR3 is TGTGCCAGCAGCTTACGAGTTGGCGGATACAATGAGCAGTTCTTC.

This clonotype was seen only a few times. The rearrangement uses TRBV30 and TRBJ2-2; 7 nucleotides align to TRBD2. CDR1 is GTSNPN and CDR2 is SVGIG in the germline V gene (reference sequence). This CDR3 is built from 14 residues. J gave up 6 bases and V 0 bases, and 4 bases lay outside the gene matches. The CDR3 here is CAWSVAGNAGELFF. The CDR3 DNA reads TGTGCCTGGAGTGTAGCGGGAAATGCCGGGGAGCTGTTTTTT.

The V and J genes are TRBV7-9 and TRBJ2-7, with 9 bases matching TRBD1. In germline, CDR1 is SEHNR, CDR2 FQNEAQ (reference sequence). This CDR3 is 13 amino acids long. V was pared by 6 bases and J by 5 bases, with 5 bases of the junction left unmatched. CDR3 loop: CASSQQGAHEQYF. The CDR3 coding sequence is TGTGCCAGCAGTCAACAGGGGGCTCACGAGCAGTACTTC.

This clonotype was seen a few times. This chain links TRBV30 with TRBJ2-7; 8 nucleotides line up with TRBD1. The germline gives CDR1 GTSNPN, CDR2 SVGIG (reference sequence). Germline trimming cut 1 base from V and 6 bases from J; bases unmatched to any gene: 8. The CDR3 has 14 amino acids. The CDR3 loop is CAWSASRTGREQYF. The CDR3 DNA reads as TGTGCCTGGAGTGCATCCAGGACAGGGCGCGAGCAGTACTTC.

The chain recombines TRBV19 with TRBJ1-5, with D possibly TRBD1 on 5 matching bases. Germline CDR1 and CDR2: LNHDA and SQIVND (reference sequence). The CDR3 runs 15 residues. The V gene lost 0 bases and the J gene lost 4 bases, with 10 bases spanning the gap. The CDR3 loop is CASSIEAGRNQPQHF. The CDR3 nucleotides are TGTGCCAGTAGTATAGAGGCAGGGCGTAATCAGCCCCAGCATTTT.

The chain couples TRBV4-1 to TRBJ2-7; 9 positions agree with TRBD2. With V trimmed by 4 bases and J by 2 bases, 9 bases remained unmatched. The CDR3 spans 16 residues. Per the germline V gene, CDR1 is MGHRA and CDR2 is YSYEKL. The CDR3 DNA reads as TGCGCCAGCAGCCGGGGGGGAGGACTAGCGACCTACGAGCAGTACTTC. Protein sequence: CASSRGGGLATYEQYF.

There are many counts of this clonotype. V usage is TRBV5-1 and J usage is TRBJ2-1, with D possibly matching TRBD2 (6 bases). Germline-derived CDR1 and CDR2 are SGHRS and YFSETQ. V was clipped by 4 bases and J by 9 bases, with 14 bases between them. The CDR3 covers 13 residues. In DNA, the CDR3 is TGCGCCAGCAGCCTCCGACTAGACGGTGAGCAGTTCTTC. As protein: CASSLRLDGEQFF.

This chain links TRBV11-2 with TRBJ1-2; tentative D call: TRBD1 (6 bases). This CDR3 spans 15 amino acids. Germline V lookup: CDR1 SGHAT, CDR2 FQNNGV. V lost 0 bases, J lost 4 bases, and 12 bases lay in between. CDR3 DNA: TGTGCCAGCAGCTTAGATCAGGGGTTCGTCTATGGCTACACCTTC. It codes for CASSLDQGFVYGYTF.

This clonotype has only a few counts. A much larger clonotype is one base distant, so this may be a read error. The chain employs TRBV2 and TRBJ2-7; no definite D call. The CDR3 sequence is 13 residues long. CDR1 is SNHLY, CDR2 FYNNEI, per germline. Trimming took off 6 bases at V and 3 bases at J, with 12 bases between the two ends. This CDR3 reads CASSWGRNYEQYF. DNA of the CDR3: TGTGCCAGCAGCTGGGGTCGTAACTACGAGCAGTACTTC.

This clonotype showed up just a few times. J is TRBJ2-1 and V is TRBV18; D may be TRBD2 (5 bases). This CDR3 has 16 amino acids. CDR1 is KGHSH and CDR2 is LQKENI in the germline V gene. Trimming removed 2 bases at V and 0 bases at J, with 11 bases between. CDR3 in amino acids: CASSPTRADSYNEQFF. CDR3 nucleotide sequence: TGTGCCAGCTCACCAACGAGAGCGGACTCCTACAATGAGCAGTTCTTC.

This clonotype has just a few counts. The J gene is TRBJ1-4, the V gene TRBV4-1; no definite D call. The germline gives CDR1 MGHRA, CDR2 YSYEKL. V was pared by 1 base and J by 8 bases, with 14 bases between. This CDR3 comprises 15 residues. CDR3 sequence (DNA): TGCGCCAGCAGCCAAGGTCGAGGGAATAGGGAAAAACTGTTTTTT. Protein sequence: CASSQGRGNREKLFF.

This clonotype has a count of ten or more. V and J are TRBV10-3 and TRBJ2-3; D may be TRBD2 (6 bases). Germline values: CDR1 ENHRY, CDR2 SYGVKD. This CDR3 region has 16 residues. Trimming removed 4 bases from V and 2 bases from J, with 16 bases in between. The CDR3 is CAISGKPGETTDTQYF. CDR3 nucleotide sequence: TGTGCCATCAGTGGGAAACCGGGGGAGACCACAGATACGCAGTATTTT.

This clonotype was observed a few times. V is TRBV18 and J is TRBJ2-7; 7 positions agree with TRBD1. Per the germline V gene, CDR1 is KGHSH and CDR2 is LQKENI. J gave up 3 bases and V 2 bases, and 10 bases lay outside the gene matches. The CDR3 sequence is 16 residues long. In DNA, the CDR3 is TGTGCCAGCTCACCAGGGACAGCAAAGAAGGGCTACGAGCAGTACTTC. It yields the protein CASSPGTAKKGYEQYF.

The table lists this clonotype with many counts. This chain connects TRBV24-1 to TRBJ2-3; possibly TRBD1 for D (6 bases). V dropped 9 bases and J dropped 4 bases, with 10 bases sitting between them. The CDR3 is 12 residues long. Germline lookup yields CDR1 KGHDR and CDR2 SFDVKD. CDR3 DNA: TGTGCCACCGCCAGGGGCCCAGATACGCAGTATTTT. Translation: CATARGPDTQYF.

This sequence joins TRBV11-2 and TRBJ2-1; 12 bases agree with TRBD2. Germline V gene sequence: CDR1 SGHAT, CDR2 FQNNGV. The CDR3 contains 19 residues. V gave up 4 bases and J gave up 4 bases; unmatched junction bases: 14. DNA for the CDR3: TGTGCCAGCAGCTCACCACTAGCGGGGGGTACAAAGGCATACAATGAGCAGTTCTTC. Protein sequence: CASSSPLAGGTKAYNEQFF.

The sample holds many counts of this clonotype. The gene calls are TRBV11-2 and TRBJ2-7, with TRBD1 matching over 8 bases. With V trimmed by 4 bases and J by 3 bases, 2 bases remained unmatched. CDR3 length: 13 amino acids. Germline V CDR1 and CDR2: SGHAT, FQNNGV. DNA of the CDR3: TGTGCCAGCAGCTCAACAGGGGGCTACGAGCAGTACTTC. It translates to CASSSTGGYEQYF. Filled out from reference TRBV11-2 and TRBJ2-7, the complete variable domain reads EAGVAQSPRYKIIEKRQSVAFWCNPISGHATLYWYQQILGQGPKLLIQFQNNGVVDDSQLPKDRFSAERLKGVDSTLKIQPAKLEDSAVYLCASSSTGGYEQYFGPGTRLTVT.

The chain carries TRBV12-3 or TRBV12-4 and TRBJ2-1; D is unclear. V was shortened by 7 bases and J by 9 bases, with 16 bases between the two germline ends. The CDR3 is made up of 13 amino acids. The chain's CDR3 is CASTTSFTSEQFF. CDR3 coding DNA: TGTGCCAGCACCACTTCATTCACGTCTGAGCAGTTCTTC.

CDR3 sequence reads: CASSLTGQAYTGELFF. The CDR3 DNA reads as TGCGCCAGCAGCCTGACAGGCCAGGCCTACACCGGGGAGCTGTTTTTT. This chain joins TRBV5-1 and TRBJ2-2; D might be TRBD1 (6 bases). CDR1 and CDR2 from the germline V gene are SGHRS and YFSETQ. This CDR3 comprises 16 residues. With 4 bases removed from V and 3 bases from J, the gap between germline ends came to 16 bases.

This clonotype was seen at least ten times. CDR3 coding DNA: TGTGCCAGCAGTGGCCAGGAATACGAGCAGTACTTC. This gives the protein CASSGQEYEQYF. The chain is built from TRBV12-3 or TRBV12-4 and TRBJ2-7, with D unclear. Trimming shortened V by 5 bases and J by 4 bases, and 9 bases separated the two germline ends. The CDR3 spans 12 residues.

This clonotype was recorded many times. The rearrangement uses TRBV10-3 and TRBJ2-5, with D tentatively TRBD1 (6 bases). Trimming removed 11 bases from V and 1 base from J, with 17 bases in between. The germline CDR1 and CDR2 sequences are ENHRY and SYGVKD. The CDR3 has 14 amino acids. CDR3 loop: CASTAMGAQETQYF. The CDR3 DNA reads TGTGCCTCAACCGCCATGGGGGCCCAAGAGACCCAGTACTTC.

This clonotype was counted ten times or more. The chain recombines TRBV5-1 with TRBJ2-1; D perhaps matches TRBD2 (5 bases). CDR1 SGHRS and CDR2 YFSETQ come from the germline V gene. This CDR3 has 14 residues. Trimming pared 6 bases from V and 6 bases from J, leaving 16 bases between. The CDR3: CASTAGIGGNEQFF. CDR3 DNA: TGCGCCAGCACCGCCGGGATAGGCGGCAATGAGCAGTTCTTC.

This clonotype was detected a few times. The chain is built from TRBV20-1 and TRBJ2-3, with 8 bases fitting TRBD1. The V gene's germline CDR1 is DFQATT and CDR2 SNEGSKA (reference sequence). V lost 0 bases and J lost 4; bases outside the gene matches: 3. The CDR3 spans 14 residues. Here the CDR3 DNA reads TGCAGTGCTAGAGATGACAGGGGTGCAGATACGCAGTATTTT. Amino acids: CSARDDRGADTQYF.

This clonotype has a count of ten or more. This chain links TRBV6-2 or TRBV6-3 with TRBJ1-5; 9 bases line up with TRBD1. This CDR3 comprises 15 residues. With V trimmed by 5 bases and J by 5 bases, 7 bases remained unmatched. Germline CDR1 and CDR2: MNHEY and SVGEGT. The CDR3 coding sequence is TGTGCCAGCAGTGCCGGGACAGGGCTTGATCAGCCCCAGCATTTT. It is translated as CASSAGTGLDQPQHF.

This clonotype has ten or more counts. CDR3 sequence (DNA): TGTGCCAGCAGTACTAGTGGCGCTAGCGGGAAAGGCTACTTC. Its protein product is CASSTSGASGKGYF. The J gene is TRBJ2-7, the V gene TRBV2; 9 positions agree with TRBD2. Germline V lookup: CDR1 SNHLY, CDR2 FYNNEI. The length of the CDR3 is 14 residues. V lost 5 bases to trimming and J lost 13 bases; unmatched junction nucleotides: 15.

Notes on this clonotype: Sequence at one end of the junction differs from germline and may be a read error. The CDR3 DNA sequence: TGCGCCAGCAGTGATCCTAGAACTCCCTACGAGCAGTACTTC. Translating gives CASSDPRTPYEQYF. The chain joins TRBV6-9 to TRBJ2-7; unclear D gene. This CDR3 comprises 14 residues. Germline V gene data show CDR1 as MNHGY and CDR2 as SVAAGI.